The present T cell receptor beta chain was sequenced within a study of blood T cell repertoires in COVID-19. At the level of the study: Samples representing acute and convalescent COVID-19 were sourced from the United States, Italy and Spain. PBMCs, B-cell-depleted T cells, or T cells provided the cDNA or gDNA that made up the material.

In the original processing: Reference gene primer amplification in the assay estimated nucleated cell counts. The table came from immunoSEQ multiplex PCR; TCRdb's copy has only in-frame clones and leaves some out. The V and J calls and clone size are taken from that table; D and trimming were inferred from the DNA. In the table there are 99,000 or so clones, roughly 82% of which are singletons. V lost 4 bases and J lost 5, with 9 bases in between. Germline V lookup: CDR1 SGHTA, CDR2 FQGTGA. CDR3 size: 14 residues. The V and J genes are TRBV7-3 and TRBJ1-6; D remains unclear. This sequence was found in a man aged 60 to 69 with acute or convalescent COVID-19. Sequencing was done on a sample of peripheral blood. The CDR3 region has the DNA TGTGCCAGCAGCTCCTGGGAGAATAATTCACCCCTCCACTTT. Amino acids: CASSSWENNSPLHF.